A selection of T cell receptor beta chains follows, all from one sample in a study of T cells in Graves' hyperthyroidism and ophthalmopathy. One entry per CDR3 protein results from TCRdb running MiXCR on the multiplex PCR reads. Of 300,000 to 500,000 distinct CDR3 sequences detected, more than 13% appear once; the ten largest clones hold about 31%. What was sequenced was blood. These receptors were taken from a woman aged 25-40 years with Graves' hyperthyroidism. Each CDR3 is given with its conserved first and last residue. The D gene is left open where the match is weak. Size is stated for part of the rows, as once, few or many counts, or as a class when the clone is expanded.

V	D	size	J	CDR3	DNA
TRBV30	NA	many	TRBJ1-1	CAWRLHLNTEAFF	TGTGCCTGGAGGCTTCACCTGAACACTGAAGCTTTCTTT
TRBV5-1	NA	NA	TRBJ2-3	CASSSGQTLDTDTQYF	TGCGCCAGCAGCTCCGGTCAAACACTTGACACAGATACGCAGTATTTT
TRBV28	NA	NA	TRBJ2-1	CASSPGTYYEQFF	TGTGCCAGCAGCCCGGGGACTTACTACGAGCAGTTCTTC
TRBV28	NA	many	TRBJ2-7	CASKPVGTYTVGSYEQYF	TGTGCCAGTAAACCAGTCGGGACTTATACGGTCGGCTCCTACGAGCAGTACTTC
TRBV15	TRBD1	once	TRBJ1-2	CATSRDGQGDYGYTF	TGTGCCACCAGCAGAGACGGACAGGGGGACTATGGCTACACCTTC
TRBV27	TRBD1	many	TRBJ1-2	CASSLSAGGSYSYGYTF	TGTGCCAGCAGTTTATCGGCAGGGGGCTCGTACAGCTATGGCTACACCTTC
TRBV29-1	NA	few	TRBJ1-5	CSVVAGGDQPQHF	TGCAGCGTTGTAGCGGGGGGAGATCAGCCCCAGCATTTT
TRBV2	NA	many	TRBJ2-1	CASVRSRDNEQFF	TGTGCCAGTGTAAGATCGAGGGACAATGAGCAGTTCTTC
TRBV7-3	NA	few	TRBJ2-1	CASTVLECNEQFF	TGTGCCAGCACCGTACTAGAATGCAATGAGCAGTTCTTC
TRBV2	NA	NA	TRBJ2-1	CASGWDSQYNEQFF	TGTGCCAGCGGGTGGGACTCCCAATACAATGAGCAGTTCTTC
TRBV24-1	TRBD2	few	TRBJ2-2	CATSHASGRGGELFF	TGTGCCACCAGTCACGCTAGCGGGAGGGGCGGGGAGCTGTTTTTT
TRBV18	NA	many	TRBJ2-1	CASSPDIGIGNEQFF	TGTGCCAGCTCACCGGACATAGGGATCGGCAATGAGCAGTTCTTC
TRBV7-9	TRBD1	NA	TRBJ2-7	CASSQQTGTQQYF	TGTGCCAGCAGCCAACAGACAGGGACACAGCAGTACTTC
TRBV18	NA	many	TRBJ2-7	CASSPGPAYEQYF	TGTGCCAGCTCACCAGGGCCAGCCTACGAGCAGTACTTC
TRBV7-9	NA	few	TRBJ2-5	CASSPSPRGETQYF	TGTGCCAGCAGCCCCTCTCCTCGGGGGGAGACCCAGTACTTC
TRBV6-2/TRBV6-3	NA	NA	TRBJ2-3	CASSYQLFTDTQYF	TGTGCCAGCAGTTATCAACTGTTCACAGATACGCAGTATTTT
TRBV7-9	TRBD2	NA	TRBJ2-3	CASSLGPRTSETNTDTQYF	TGTGCCAGCAGCTTAGGCCCCAGGACTAGCGAGACAAACACAGATACGCAGTATTTT
TRBV20-1	TRBD2	NA	TRBJ2-7	CSAQDRWTSGGLYEQYF	TGCAGTGCTCAGGACAGATGGACTAGCGGAGGGCTCTACGAGCAGTACTTC
TRBV3-1	TRBD2	many	TRBJ2-5	CASSQGAGRAAPPQETQYF	TGTGCCAGCAGCCAAGGGGCCGGGAGGGCCGCCCCCCCCCAGGAGACCCAGTACTTC
TRBV15	NA	NA	TRBJ2-1	CATSRDRGQGSYNEQFF	TGTGCCACCAGCAGAGATCGAGGCCAGGGGTCCTACAATGAGCAGTTCTTC
TRBV19	NA	few	TRBJ1-6	CASSSSSYNSPLHF	TGTGCCAGTAGCTCTTCCTCCTATAATTCACCCCTCCACTTT
TRBV6-1	TRBD1	NA	TRBJ2-2	CASRPPSGTGYTGELFF	TGTGCCAGCAGGCCGCCCTCCGGGACAGGATACACCGGGGAGCTGTTTTTT
TRBV9	NA	few	TRBJ1-6	CASSDGLGNSPLHF	TGTGCCAGCAGCGACGGACTCGGCAATTCACCCCTCCACTTT
TRBV10-3	NA	NA	TRBJ2-3	CAARGSSWTDTQYF	TGTGCCGCACGCGGAAGCTCTTGGACAGATACGCAGTATTTT
TRBV6-2/TRBV6-3	NA	NA	TRBJ2-3	CATHEPGDTQYF	TGTGCCACCCATGAGCCTGGGGATACGCAGTATTTT
TRBV27	TRBD1	many	TRBJ1-1	CASSLSTGSNTEAFF	TGTGCCAGCAGTTTATCGACAGGGTCGAACACTGAAGCTTTCTTT
TRBV7-9	NA	few	TRBJ1-2	CASSTPRQARNGYTF	TGTGCCAGCAGCACCCCTCGACAGGCGAGGAATGGCTACACCTTC
TRBV11-3	TRBD1	many	TRBJ2-1	CASSFSGTGNNEQFF	TGTGCCAGTAGCTTCTCCGGGACAGGTAACAATGAGCAGTTCTTC
TRBV5-1	TRBD2	NA	TRBJ2-1	CASSDPGLAAYNEQFF	TGCGCCAGCAGCGATCCGGGACTAGCGGCCTACAATGAGCAGTTCTTC
TRBV10-3	NA	NA	TRBJ1-3	CAISESDSSGNTIYF	TGTGCCATCAGTGAATCCGACAGCTCTGGAAACACCATATATTTT
TRBV3-1	NA	NA	TRBJ1-1	CASTPGGTWGTEAFF	TGTGCCAGCACCCCCGGGGGCACGTGGGGGACTGAAGCTTTCTTT
TRBV20-1	TRBD2	many	TRBJ2-1	CSAKQGTAGDPGFF	TGCAGTGCTAAACAGGGTACAGCGGGAGACCCGGGGTTCTTC
TRBV6-1	NA	many	TRBJ1-2	CASSEGSYGYTF	TGTGCCAGCAGTGAAGGGAGTTATGGCTACACCTTC
TRBV7-3	TRBD1	few	TRBJ2-2	CASSWTGGNTGELFF	TGTGCCAGCAGTTGGACAGGGGGGAACACCGGGGAGCTGTTTTTT
TRBV2	NA	NA	TRBJ1-2	CASRATSGLGGYTF	TGTGCCAGCCGAGCGACCTCAGGGTTAGGTGGCTACACCTTC
TRBV19	NA	few	TRBJ1-1	CASSIGQRGITEAFF	TGTGCCAGTAGTATCGGACAGAGAGGGATCACTGAAGCTTTCTTT
TRBV29-1	NA	NA	TRBJ2-1	CSVELQQFSYNEQFF	TGCAGCGTTGAACTCCAACAGTTCTCCTACAATGAGCAGTTCTTC
TRBV5-1	TRBD2	NA	TRBJ2-1	CASSLGLGDFKKFF	TGCGCCAGCAGCTTAGGACTAGGGGATTTTAAGAAGTTCTTC
TRBV6-1	NA	many	TRBJ2-1	CASKTVEQFF	TGTGCCAGCAAGACAGTCGAGCAGTTCTTC
TRBV18	NA	many	TRBJ2-3	CASSPGGSSTDTQYF	TGTGCCAGCTCACCGGGGGGATCTAGCACAGATACGCAGTATTTT
TRBV7-2	NA	many	TRBJ2-3	CASSQGPTDTQYF	TGTGCCAGCAGCCAAGGCCCCACAGATACGCAGTATTTT
TRBV19	NA	few	TRBJ2-1	CASSMIGGNNEQFF	TGTGCCAGTAGTATGATTGGCGGGAACAATGAGCAGTTCTTC
TRBV20-1	NA	NA	TRBJ1-5	CSARDWTDDQPQHF	TGCAGTGCTAGAGACTGGACGGATGATCAGCCCCAGCATTTT
TRBV10-3	NA	few	TRBJ2-3	CAIGLREVDTQYF	TGTGCCATCGGACTAAGGGAAGTGGATACGCAGTATTTT
TRBV12-3/TRBV12-4	NA	many	TRBJ2-1	CASSEIAANEQFF	TGTGCCAGCAGTGAGATTGCTGCTAATGAGCAGTTCTTC
TRBV5-1	TRBD2	many	TRBJ2-7	CASGLAEKSSYEQYF	TGCGCCAGCGGGCTAGCGGAAAAGAGCTCCTACGAGCAGTACTTC
TRBV20-1	TRBD2	many	TRBJ2-1	CSARGGTSGNNEQFF	TGCAGTGCTAGAGGGGGTACTAGCGGGAACAATGAGCAGTTCTTC
TRBV29-1	TRBD1	many	TRBJ2-2	CSVPRDRAATGELFF	TGCAGCGTTCCGAGGGACAGGGCTGCCACCGGGGAGCTGTTTTTT
TRBV6-2/TRBV6-3	TRBD2	NA	TRBJ2-1	CASSDSGLAGDEQFF	TGCGCCAGCAGTGACTCCGGACTAGCGGGAGATGAGCAGTTCTTC
TRBV18	NA	few	TRBJ1-5	CASSPLRGGDQPQHF	TGTGCCAGCTCACCCCTCCGAGGAGGGGATCAGCCCCAGCATTTT
TRBV2	NA	many	TRBJ1-5	CASSPYPDRTNQPQHF	TGTGCCAGCAGCCCGTACCCAGACAGGACCAATCAGCCCCAGCATTTT
TRBV7-3	NA	many	TRBJ2-5	CASSLTGAGWGETQYF	TGTGCCAGCAGCTTAACGGGCGCGGGTTGGGGGGAGACCCAGTACTTC
TRBV9	NA	many	TRBJ2-7	CASSTWDGYEQYF	TGTGCCAGCAGCACCTGGGACGGATACGAGCAGTACTTC